This T cell receptor (beta chain) was captured by sequencing in a study of blood T cell repertoires in COVID-19. For the study at large: Sources were T cells, B-cell-depleted T cells, or PBMCs; the material itself was cDNA or gDNA.

As handled by the study authors: Amplification of reference gene primers provided the estimated nucleated cell counts. Some clones are missing from TCRdb's copy, which holds only in-frame ones; the method was immunoSEQ multiplex PCR. That table is the source of V, J and clone size, and D and trimming were worked out from the DNA. This sample has some 400,000 clones; roughly 90% occur once, and the top ten carry 5% to 8.5%. This CDR3 is 13 amino acids long. V lost 8 bases and J lost 8; bases outside the gene matches: 9. CDR1 MDHEN and CDR2 SYDVKM come from the germline V gene. Source material: peripheral blood. This chain connects TRBV28 to TRBJ1-2, with 9 bases that match TRBD1. The receptor was isolated from a man younger than 30 with active or convalescent COVID-19. The CDR3 nucleotides read TGTGCCAGCTCAACCGGGACAGGGAAAGGCTACACCTTC. Its translation: CASSTGTGKGYTF.